The 12 T cell receptor beta chains reported below all come from one sample, sequenced in a study of human T cells and chemical hapten exposure (dated by TCRdb to the early 2020s). The method behind the library was RACE. The run used a NextSeq 500. TCRdb passed the public sequencing reads through fastp at Q25 and MiXCR, retaining productive beta sequences. Under each unique CDR3 protein, matching rows form one entry showing the most common genes and DNA. The sample table records tens of thousands of distinct CDR3 sequences; about 31% of these occur just once. The top ten clones comprise roughly 10% of the sample. This specimen's time point label, interpreted: patch test 1, 2 weeks after DPC sensitization. What the treatment or condition label conveys for this sample: therapeutic diphenylcyclopropenone sensitization with weekly scalp DPC. The input for sequencing was whole blood, taken in connection with sensitization to the hapten diphenylcyclopropenone (DPC). The receptor set was obtained from a man aged 35 to 55 with alopecia areata. Some clones in this sample may be carry-over from other donors' samples.

The V call is TRBV27, the J call TRBJ1-4; 9 positions match TRBD1. The CDR3 loop spans 14 amino acids. Germline CDR1 MNHEY, CDR2 SMNVEV (reference sequence). The V segment lost 6 bases and the J segment 5 bases; nucleotides outside the gene matches: 4. The CDR3, as DNA: TGTGCCAGCAGAGATACAGGGGGCAATGAAAAACTGTTTTTT. Protein: CASRDTGGNEKLFF.

This clonotype was counted at least ten times. The CDR3: CASSLSGGEQYF. CDR3 DNA sequence: TGTGCCAGCAGCTTAAGTGGGGGCGAGCAGTACTTC. V usage is TRBV7-3 and J usage is TRBJ2-7, with D possibly being TRBD1 or TRBD2 (5 bases each). This CDR3 spans 12 amino acids. Per the germline V gene, CDR1 is SGHTA and CDR2 is FQGTGA. V lost 1 base and J 6 bases, leaving 7 bases between the germline ends.

V is TRBV28 and J is TRBJ2-7, with 8 bases lining up with TRBD1. V dropped 2 bases and J dropped 5; count of bases not matched to a gene: 8. The CDR3 has 15 amino acids. Germline assignment: CDR1 MDHEN and CDR2 SYDVKM. CDR3 bases: TGTGCCAGCAGTTTAAGTAGGACAGGGTGGGACGAGCAGTACTTC. This sequence encodes CASSLSRTGWDEQYF. The variable domain in full, completed from reference TRBV28 and TRBJ2-7, reads DVKVTQSSRYLVKRTGEKVFLECVQDMDHENMFWYRQDPGLGLRLIYFSYDVKMKEKGDIPEGYSVSREKKERFSLILESASTNQTSMYLCASSLSRTGWDEQYFGPGTRLTVT.

This clonotype was counted a few times. The V and J genes are TRBV20-1 and TRBJ2-1; 8 bases fit TRBD2. CDR3 length: 14 amino acids. Per the germline V gene, CDR1 is DFQATT and CDR2 is SNEGSKA (reference sequence). The trim removed 7 bases at V and 1 base at J, leaving 6 bases unmatched. The CDR3 sequence: CSVVSGISYNEQFF. CDR3 nucleotides: TGCAGTGTTGTTAGCGGGATTTCCTACAATGAGCAGTTCTTC.

This clonotype occurred a few times. The chain has TRBV6-5 and TRBJ1-1; 7 bases line up with TRBD1. Germline CDR1 and CDR2: MNHEY and SVGAGI. Trimming removed 4 bases from V and 3 bases from J; junction bases left unmatched: 5. The length of the CDR3 is 14 residues. CDR3 DNA: TGTGCCAGCAGTTTGAAAGGGGGCCACACTGAAGCTTTCTTT. Protein product: CASSLKGGHTEAFF.

This clonotype was observed a handful of times. The J gene is TRBJ2-7, the V gene TRBV2; the D gene is possibly TRBD1 (5 bases). CDR1 is SNHLY and CDR2 is FYNNEI in the germline V gene. V lost 6 bases and J 0 bases, leaving 21 bases between the germline ends. The CDR3 runs to 17 residues. The chain's CDR3 is CASRDGQGLFSSYEQYF. The CDR3 DNA is TGTGCCAGCAGGGACGGGCAGGGCCTGTTTAGCTCCTACGAGCAGTACTTC.

A word on this clonotype: A much larger clone is a single base away; this may be a read error. The chain uses TRBV6-6 and TRBJ1-1; D is perhaps TRBD1 (6 bases). The CDR3 loop spans 12 amino acids. Germline-derived CDR1 and CDR2 are MNHNY and SVGAGI (reference sequence). CDR3 nucleotide sequence: TGTGCCAGCAGTCAGGGGAACACTGAAACTTTCTTT. Translating gives CASSQGNTETFF.

The sample holds a few counts of this clonotype. The chain employs TRBV12-3 or TRBV12-4 and TRBJ1-1; no clear D gene. The V end lost 6 bases, the J end lost 1 base, and 15 bases lay between the germline ends. CDR3 size: 15 residues. The CDR3 nucleotides read TGTGCCAGCAGGCTACTTCAGTCACCGAACACTGAAGCTTTCTTT. Protein sequence: CASRLLQSPNTEAFF.

V and J are TRBV7-3 and TRBJ2-1; TRBD2 aligns across 13 bases. The V gene end was trimmed by 2 bases and the J gene end by 9 bases; junction bases not matched to a gene: 4. The germline CDR1 and CDR2 sequences are SGHTA and FQGTGA. The CDR3 consists of 15 residues. Here the CDR3 DNA reads TGTGCCAGCAGCTTACAACTAGCGGGAGGGGTTGAGCAGTTCTTC. This codes for CASSLQLAGGVEQFF. The full variable domain, its missing parts supplied by reference TRBV7-3 and TRBJ2-1, is GAGVSQTPSNKVTEKGKYVELRCDPISGHTALYWYRQSLGQGPEFLIYFQGTGAADDSGLPNDRFFAVRPEGSVSTLKIQRTERGDSAVYLCASSLQLAGGVEQFFGPGTRLTVL.

This clonotype occurred a few times. CDR3 region: CASSKGQSEDTIYF. CDR3 DNA sequence: TGCGCCAGCAGCAAGGGACAGAGTGAAGACACCATATATTTT. This chain connects TRBV5-1 to TRBJ1-3, with 7 bases matching TRBD1. Trimming at V came to 4 bases and at J to 8 bases, leaving 9 bases not matched to a gene. The length of the CDR3 is 14 residues. Germline-derived CDR1 and CDR2 are SGHRS and YFSETQ.

The chain recombines TRBV9 with TRBJ2-3; 11 bases align to TRBD2. V was clipped by 4 bases and J by 3 bases; unmatched bases: 7. CDR1 SGDLS and CDR2 YYNGEE come from the germline V gene. CDR3 length equals 16 residues. The DNA of the CDR3 is TGTGCCAGCAGCCCCAGGATAGCGGGAGGGACAGATACGCAGTATTTT. Residues: CASSPRIAGGTDTQYF.

V usage is TRBV6-5 and J usage is TRBJ2-3; unclear D gene. CDR3 size: 16 residues. V was cut by 2 bases and J by 3 bases, with 15 bases left in between. Germline CDR1 reads MNHEY; CDR2 reads SVGAGI. The CDR3 protein is CASSYKPGRVTDTQYF. CDR3 in DNA: TGTGCCAGCAGTTACAAACCTGGACGGGTAACAGATACGCAGTATTTT.